This T cell receptor (beta chain) is from a study of T cells in Graves' hyperthyroidism and ophthalmopathy. This CDR3 spans 13 amino acids. Germline assignment: CDR1 SGHKS and CDR2 YYEKEE (reference sequence). With regard to this clonotype: One end of the junction is discordant with germline, which a read error may explain.

TCR beta CDR3 regions were amplified from RNA. TCR CDR3 underwent first-round RT-PCR with the HTBI primer set. TCRdb re-called the multiplex PCR reads through MiXCR, storing one row per CDR3 protein. The sample includes hundreds of thousands of distinct CDR3 sequences, around 14% of them seen just once. The source is a woman in her thirties with Graves' hyperthyroidism that later progressed to Graves' ophthalmopathy. Sequencing was performed on blood. V gene TRBV5-5 combines with J gene TRBJ1-2; D is unclear. CDR3 in DNA: TGTGCCAGCAGCTTGAGGGAAAACTATGGCTGCACCTTC. Amino acids: CASSLRENYGCTF.